This TCR beta chain was found in a study of T cell changes during pregnancy in multiple sclerosis. J lost 3 bases, V lost 2 bases, and 4 bases had no gene match. This CDR3 comprises 14 residues. The germline gives CDR1 SGHRS, CDR2 YFSETQ. This table comes from immunoSEQ multiplex PCR, and its TCRdb copy is limited to in-frame clones, with some not included. The table has roughly 120,000 clones, around nine tenths seen once. In the case of this clone: This CDR3 is also generated by other DNA sequences in the sample.

The genes are TRBV5-1 and TRBJ2-7; TRBD1 matches at 8 bases. The TCR comes from a female donor with multiple sclerosis, enrolled in a pregnancy study. This specimen was peripheral blood, taken in the third trimester of pregnancy. The CDR3 spells CASSFSTGGYEQYF. The CDR3 DNA sequence: TGCGCCAGCAGCTTCAGTACAGGGGGCTACGAGCAGTACTTC.